This section outlines one T cell receptor (beta chain) sequence together with its context. Its antigen remains unknown. Sequence at one end of the junction differs from germline and may be a read error. This PCR relied on a set of 60 Vbeta primers and 13 Jbeta primers. Assay: immunoSEQ multiplex PCR; the TCRdb copy retains only in-frame clones and omits some. The data show over 150,000 clones, 74% seen once. Germline-derived CDR1 and CDR2 are SGHVS and FNYEAQ. The CDR3 runs to 14 residues. The data are from a study of cytomegalovirus exposure and HLA in healthy donors. Study-level findings and limits: It was assumed in the presence/absence analyses that sequencing depth was roughly uniform across donors. Another analysis was done later, and it associated more than 15,000 TCR beta sequences with HLA alleles at 0.05 false discovery rate.

J is TRBJ2-7 and V is TRBV7-6, with D perhaps matching TRBD2 (6 bases). This clonotype was sampled from a man between 25 and 39 years old in good health and CMV-seronegative. The source material was PBMCs. The CDR3 coding sequence is TGTGCCAACAGCTTAAAGCCGGGGGTCTACGAGCAGTACTTC. This encodes CANSLKPGVYEQYF. Full variable domain (outside the CDR3, taken from reference TRBV7-6 and TRBJ2-7): GAGVSQSPRYKVTKRGQDVALRCDPISGHVSLYWYRQALGQGPEFLTYFNYEAQQDKSGLPNDRFSAERPEGSISTLTIQRTEQRDSAMYRCANSLKPGVYEQYFGPGTRLTVT.